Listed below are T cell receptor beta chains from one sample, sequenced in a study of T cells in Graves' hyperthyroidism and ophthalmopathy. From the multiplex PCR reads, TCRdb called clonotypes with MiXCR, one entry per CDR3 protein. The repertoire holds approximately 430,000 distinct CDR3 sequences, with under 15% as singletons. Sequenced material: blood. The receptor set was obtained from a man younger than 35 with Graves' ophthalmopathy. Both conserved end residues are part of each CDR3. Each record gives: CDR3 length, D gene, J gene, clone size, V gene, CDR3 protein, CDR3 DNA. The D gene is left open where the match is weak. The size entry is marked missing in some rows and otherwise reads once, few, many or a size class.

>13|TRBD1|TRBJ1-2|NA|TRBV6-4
CASIPGTDYGCTF
TGTGCCAGCATTCCCGGGACAGACTATGGCTGCACCTTC
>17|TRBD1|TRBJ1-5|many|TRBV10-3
CAISEWTGVGSNQPQHF
TGTGCCATCAGTGAGTGGACAGGGGTCGGGAGCAATCAGCCCCAGCATTTT
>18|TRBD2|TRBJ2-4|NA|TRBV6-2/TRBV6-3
CASSYTSGTSGVYNEQYF
TGTGCCAGCAGTTACACTAGCGGGACAAGTGGTGTCTACAATGAGCAGTACTTC
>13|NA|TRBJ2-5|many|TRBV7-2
CASRLTRQETQYF
TGTGCCAGCAGGTTAACTAGGCAAGAGACCCAGTACTTC
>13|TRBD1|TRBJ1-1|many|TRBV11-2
CASSGHGTGQAFF
TGTGCCAGCAGCGGCCACGGGACAGGGCAAGCTTTCTTT
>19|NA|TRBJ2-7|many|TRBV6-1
CASSSQRSWTQGFPYEQYF
TGTGCCAGCAGTTCCCAACGCTCGTGGACACAGGGTTTCCCCTACGAGCAGTACTTC
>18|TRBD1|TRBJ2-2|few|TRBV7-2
CASSLTLGQGARTGELFF
TGTGCCAGCAGCTTAACCCTTGGACAGGGGGCGCGAACCGGGGAGCTGTTTTTT
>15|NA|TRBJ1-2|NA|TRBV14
CASSQGAGNHYGYTF
TGTGCCAGCAGCCAAGGAGCTGGCAACCACTATGGCTACACCTTC
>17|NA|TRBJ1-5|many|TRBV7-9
CASSSARQSDSNQPQHF
TGTGCCAGCAGCTCTGCCCGACAGTCCGATAGCAATCAGCCCCAGCATTTT
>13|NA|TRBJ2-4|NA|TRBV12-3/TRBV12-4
CASQGLAKNIQYF
TGTGCCAGCCAGGGACTAGCCAAAAACATTCAGTACTTC
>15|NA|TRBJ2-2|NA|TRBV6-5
CASSYEQADTGELFF
TGTGCCAGCAGTTACGAGCAGGCCGACACCGGGGAGCTGTTTTTT
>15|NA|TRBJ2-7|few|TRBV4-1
CASSQESGGSYEQYF
TGCGCCAGCAGCCAAGAATCTGGGGGATCCTACGAGCAGTACTTC
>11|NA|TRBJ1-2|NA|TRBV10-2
CASQGTGRYTF
TGCGCCAGCCAAGGAACAGGGAGGTACACCTTC
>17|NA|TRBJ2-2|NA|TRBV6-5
CASSYSTVEVNTGELFF
TGTGCCAGCAGTTACTCGACGGTGGAGGTGAACACCGGGGAGCTGTTTTTT
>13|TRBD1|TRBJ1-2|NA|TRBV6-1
CASKDRENYGYTF
TGTGCCAGCAAGGACAGGGAAAACTATGGCTACACCTTC
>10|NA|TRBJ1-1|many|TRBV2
CASTNTEAFF
TGTGCCAGCACCAACACTGAAGCTTTCTTT
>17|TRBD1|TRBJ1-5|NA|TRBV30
CAWSSGTGVDSNQPQHF
TGTGCCTGGAGCTCCGGGACAGGGGTTGATAGCAATCAGCCCCAGCATTTT
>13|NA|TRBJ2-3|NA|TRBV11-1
CASSPEPADTQYF
TGTGCCAGCAGCCCGGAGCCGGCAGATACGCAGTATTTT
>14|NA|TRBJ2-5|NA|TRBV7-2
CASSLPSGAETQYF
TGTGCCAGCAGCTTACCCTCAGGGGCAGAGACCCAGTACTTC
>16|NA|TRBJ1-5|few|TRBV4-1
CASSQGGRGTDQPQHF
TGCGCCAGCAGCCAAGGCGGGAGGGGGACCGATCAGCCCCAGCATTTT
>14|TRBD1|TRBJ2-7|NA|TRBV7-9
CASSAATTGYEQYF
TGTGCCAGCAGCGCTGCAACGACAGGGTACGAGCAGTACTTC
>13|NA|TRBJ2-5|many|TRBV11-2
CASSPGRRLVQYF
TGTGCCAGCAGCCCAGGTCGGAGACTAGTTCAGTACTTC
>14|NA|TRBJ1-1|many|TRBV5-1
CASSLTGLNTEAFF
TGTGCCAGCAGCCTTACAGGGTTGAACACTGAAGCTTTCTTT
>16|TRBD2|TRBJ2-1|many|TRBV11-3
CASSPGGGGTYNEQFF
TGTGCCAGCAGCCCGGGTGGCGGGGGTACCTACAATGAGCAGTTCTTC
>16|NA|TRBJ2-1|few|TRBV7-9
CASSFRDSMQYNEQFF
TGTGCCAGCAGCTTCCGCGACTCGATGCAATACAATGAGCAGTTCTTC
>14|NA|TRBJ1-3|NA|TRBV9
CASSPPLSGNTIYF
TGTGCCAGCAGCCCTCCGCTCTCTGGAAACACCATATATTTT
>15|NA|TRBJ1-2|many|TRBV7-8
CASSSSGLANYGYTF
TGTGCCAGCAGCTCATCAGGGCTAGCTAACTATGGCTACACCTTC
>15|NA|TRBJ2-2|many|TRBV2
CASSEGPQNTGELFF
TGTGCCAGCAGTGAAGGGCCGCAGAACACCGGGGAGCTGTTTTTT
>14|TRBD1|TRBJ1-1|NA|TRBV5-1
CASGFRGRDTEAFF
TGCGCCAGCGGCTTCAGGGGGCGCGACACTGAAGCTTTCTTT
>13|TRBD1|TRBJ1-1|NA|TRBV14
CASSQGWGQGAFF
TGTGCCAGCAGCCAAGGTTGGGGACAGGGAGCTTTCTTT
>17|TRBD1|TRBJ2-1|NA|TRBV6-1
CASSSGTGGPSYNEQFF
TGTGCCAGCAGCTCTGGGACAGGGGGCCCCTCCTACAATGAGCAGTTCTTC
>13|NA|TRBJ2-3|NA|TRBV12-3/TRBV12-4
CASRNAGADTQYF
TGTGCCAGCAGAAACGCAGGGGCAGATACGCAGTATTTT
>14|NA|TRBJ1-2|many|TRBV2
CASSDQGGRYGYTF
TGTGCCAGCAGTGACCAGGGAGGGAGGTATGGCTACACCTTC
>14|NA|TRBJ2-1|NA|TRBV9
CASSVGLRGNEQFF
TGTGCCAGCAGCGTAGGTCTTCGGGGCAATGAGCAGTTCTTC
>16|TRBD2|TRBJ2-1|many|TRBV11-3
CASSVLAGGLYNEQFF
TGTGCCAGCAGCGTACTAGCGGGAGGGTTGTACAATGAGCAGTTCTTC
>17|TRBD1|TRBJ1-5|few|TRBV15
CATSRAWDSNSNQPQHF
TGTGCCACCAGCAGGGCCTGGGACAGCAATAGCAATCAGCCCCAGCATTTT
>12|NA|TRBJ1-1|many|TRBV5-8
CASRVGGTEAFF
TGTGCCAGCCGAGTGGGAGGGACTGAAGCTTTCTTT
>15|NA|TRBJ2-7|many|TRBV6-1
CASSSNWDTSYEQYF
TGTGCCAGCAGTTCAAATTGGGACACTTCCTACGAGCAGTACTTC
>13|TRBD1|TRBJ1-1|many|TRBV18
CASSGQGGRLAFF
TGTGCCAGCAGCGGACAGGGCGGTCGGTTAGCTTTCTTT
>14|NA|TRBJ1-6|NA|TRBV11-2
CASSLDHRGSPLHF
TGTGCCAGCAGCTTAGACCATAGAGGGTCACCCCTCCACTTT